Listed below are T cell receptor beta chains from one sample, sequenced in a study of cytomegalovirus exposure and HLA in healthy donors. The assay was immunoSEQ multiplex PCR, and TCRdb's table has in-frame clones only and misses some. The sample comprises around 220,000 clones, around 88% of which are singletons, and 2.9% rests with the top ten. The sequenced sample was PBMCs. Receptor source: a woman younger than 35 in good health and CMV-seronegative. The CDR3 runs from the conserved cysteine through the conserved F or W. Each record gives: D gene, J gene, clone size, V gene, CDR3 protein, CDR3 DNA. D genes are given only for firm matches. Part of the rows lack a size; the others show once, few, many or a class for expanded clones.

d_gene: TRBD2; j_gene: TRBJ2-2; abundance: .; v_gene: TRBV6-5; CDR3aa: CASSSWTSRAGELFF; CDR3nt: TGTGCCAGCAGTTCTTGGACTAGCCGGGCCGGGGAGCTGTTTTTT
d_gene: .; j_gene: TRBJ1-3; abundance: .; v_gene: TRBV15; CDR3aa: CATSRGGVRESSGNTIYF; CDR3nt: TGTGCCACCAGCAGAGGTGGTGTCAGGGAAAGTTCTGGAAACACCATATATTTT
d_gene: TRBD2; j_gene: TRBJ2-1; abundance: once; v_gene: TRBV6-5; CDR3aa: CASKGLALEQFF; CDR3nt: TGTGCCAGCAAGGGACTAGCTCTTGAGCAGTTCTTC
d_gene: .; j_gene: TRBJ2-7; abundance: .; v_gene: TRBV5-1; CDR3aa: CASSSSQGSVYEQYF; CDR3nt: TGCGCCAGCAGCTCGAGTCAGGGTTCCGTCTACGAGCAGTACTTC
d_gene: .; j_gene: TRBJ1-3; abundance: .; v_gene: TRBV10-3; CDR3aa: CAISEGDTGNTIYF; CDR3nt: TGTGCCATCAGTGAGGGGGACACCGGAAACACCATATATTTT
d_gene: TRBD2; j_gene: TRBJ2-3; abundance: .; v_gene: TRBV9; CDR3aa: CASSPRGGLAGASDTQYF; CDR3nt: TGTGCCAGCAGCCCCCGCGGGGGGCTAGCGGGAGCTTCAGATACGCAGTATTTT
d_gene: .; j_gene: TRBJ2-5; abundance: .; v_gene: TRBV27; CDR3aa: CASAPWGAGKETQYF; CDR3nt: TGTGCCAGCGCCCCATGGGGCGCGGGGAAAGAGACCCAGTACTTC
d_gene: .; j_gene: TRBJ1-1; abundance: .; v_gene: TRBV27; CDR3aa: CASSQARARTEAFF; CDR3nt: TGTGCCAGCAGCCAGGCACGTGCTCGGACTGAAGCTTTCTTT
d_gene: TRBD1; j_gene: TRBJ2-7; abundance: .; v_gene: TRBV4-2; CDR3aa: CASSGQDAYEQYF; CDR3nt: TGTGCCAGCAGCGGACAGGATGCCTACGAGCAGTACTTC
d_gene: TRBD1; j_gene: TRBJ2-3; abundance: .; v_gene: TRBV4-1; CDR3aa: CASSQEMGQGVSSTDTQYF; CDR3nt: TGCGCCAGCAGCCAAGAGATGGGGCAGGGGGTTTCAAGCACAGATACGCAGTATTTT
d_gene: TRBD1; j_gene: TRBJ2-3; abundance: .; v_gene: TRBV11-3; CDR3aa: CASSLVGPGQGGDTQYF; CDR3nt: TGTGCCAGCAGCTTAGTGGGACCGGGACAGGGTGGAGATACGCAGTATTTT
d_gene: .; j_gene: TRBJ2-3; abundance: .; v_gene: TRBV4-3; CDR3aa: CASSPSIRQGTDTQYF; CDR3nt: TGCGCCAGCAGCCCCTCGATCCGACAGGGCACAGATACGCAGTATTTT
d_gene: .; j_gene: TRBJ1-1; abundance: .; v_gene: TRBV5-5; CDR3aa: CASSWGGETEAFF; CDR3nt: TGTGCCAGCAGCTGGGGGGGGGAAACTGAAGCTTTCTTT
d_gene: .; j_gene: TRBJ1-1; abundance: .; v_gene: TRBV5-1; CDR3aa: CASSLQGTNTEAFF; CDR3nt: TGCGCCAGCAGCTTACAGGGCACGAACACTGAAGCTTTCTTT
d_gene: TRBD2; j_gene: TRBJ2-3; abundance: once; v_gene: TRBV15; CDR3aa: CATSRDGSGTTDTQYF; CDR3nt: TGTGCCACCAGCAGAGATGGGAGCGGGACCACAGATACGCAGTATTTT
d_gene: TRBD1; j_gene: TRBJ1-4; abundance: .; v_gene: TRBV7-9; CDR3aa: CASSFPTGTNEKLFF; CDR3nt: TGTGCCAGCAGCTTCCCGACAGGGACTAATGAAAAACTGTTTTTT
d_gene: .; j_gene: TRBJ1-5; abundance: .; v_gene: TRBV28; CDR3aa: CASSFRAGDQPQHF; CDR3nt: TGTGCCAGCAGTTTCAGGGCAGGGGATCAGCCCCAGCATTTT
d_gene: TRBD2; j_gene: TRBJ2-2; abundance: once; v_gene: TRBV4-3; CDR3aa: CASSQGGLAGGPGTGELFF; CDR3nt: TGCGCCAGCAGCCAAGGCGGACTAGCGGGAGGGCCGGGCACCGGGGAGCTGTTTTTT
d_gene: TRBD1; j_gene: TRBJ2-2; abundance: .; v_gene: TRBV27; CDR3aa: CASRPGQGSYTGELFF; CDR3nt: TGTGCCAGCAGACCGGGACAGGGGAGTTACACCGGGGAGCTGTTTTTT
d_gene: TRBD2; j_gene: TRBJ2-2; abundance: .; v_gene: TRBV30; CDR3aa: CAWASGGSGELFF; CDR3nt: TGTGCCTGGGCATCGGGGGGGTCCGGGGAGCTGTTTTTT
d_gene: .; j_gene: TRBJ2-2; abundance: .; v_gene: TRBV5-6; CDR3aa: CASSFRELTGELFF; CDR3nt: TGTGCCAGCAGCTTCCGGGAACTTACCGGGGAGCTGTTTTTT
d_gene: TRBD2; j_gene: TRBJ2-3; abundance: .; v_gene: TRBV4-2; CDR3aa: CASSQNSGIVSDTQYF; CDR3nt: TGTGCCAGCAGCCAAAATAGCGGGATAGTCTCAGATACGCAGTATTTT
d_gene: .; j_gene: TRBJ1-1; abundance: .; v_gene: TRBV10-2; CDR3aa: CASRAGDTEAFF; CDR3nt: TGCGCCAGCAGGGCAGGGGACACTGAAGCTTTCTTT
d_gene: TRBD2; j_gene: TRBJ2-7; abundance: few; v_gene: TRBV30; CDR3aa: CAWSVRLAGGPDRYF; CDR3nt: TGTGCCTGGAGTGTAAGACTAGCGGGAGGGCCGGATCGGTACTTC
d_gene: .; j_gene: TRBJ2-1; abundance: .; v_gene: TRBV4-2; CDR3aa: CASSQDRLRSSYNEQFF; CDR3nt: TGTGCCAGCAGCCAAGATCGACTGCGGAGCTCCTACAATGAGCAGTTCTTC
d_gene: TRBD2; j_gene: TRBJ2-3; abundance: .; v_gene: TRBV5-6; CDR3aa: CASSLVSGSSADTQYF; CDR3nt: TGTGCCAGCAGCTTAGTTAGCGGGAGTTCTGCAGATACGCAGTATTTT
d_gene: .; j_gene: TRBJ1-1; abundance: .; v_gene: TRBV6-5; CDR3aa: CASSRGSDTEAFF; CDR3nt: TGTGCCTCGTCGCGGGGATCGGACACTGAAGCTTTCTTT
d_gene: .; j_gene: TRBJ2-7; abundance: .; v_gene: TRBV19; CDR3aa: CASSMARDTLYEQYF; CDR3nt: TGTGCCAGTAGTATGGCCCGGGACACCCTATACGAGCAGTACTTC
d_gene: TRBD1; j_gene: TRBJ2-7; abundance: .; v_gene: TRBV5-4; CDR3aa: CASSDPLWDSSYEQYF; CDR3nt: TGTGCCAGCAGCGATCCTCTTTGGGACAGTTCCTACGAGCAGTACTTC
d_gene: TRBD2; j_gene: TRBJ2-1; abundance: few; v_gene: TRBV11-1; CDR3aa: CASSFGLTSSYNEQFF; CDR3nt: TGTGCCAGCAGCTTCGGTCTGACTAGCAGTTACAATGAGCAGTTCTTC
d_gene: TRBD1; j_gene: TRBJ2-1; abundance: .; v_gene: TRBV7-6; CDR3aa: CASSLATGSNEQFF; CDR3nt: TGTGCCAGCAGCTTGGCGACAGGGTCCAATGAGCAGTTCTTC
d_gene: .; j_gene: TRBJ1-4; abundance: .; v_gene: TRBV30; CDR3aa: CAWSEGGNNEKLFF; CDR3nt: TGTGCCTGGAGTGAGGGGGGGAATAATGAAAAACTGTTTTTT
d_gene: TRBD2; j_gene: TRBJ2-1; abundance: once; v_gene: TRBV5-1; CDR3aa: CASSLLAVSYNEQFF; CDR3nt: TGCGCCAGCAGCTTACTAGCGGTGTCCTACAATGAGCAGTTCTTC
d_gene: .; j_gene: TRBJ2-7; abundance: .; v_gene: TRBV9; CDR3aa: CASSARGTSNHEQYF; CDR3nt: TGTGCCAGCAGCGCCCGAGGTACTAGCAACCACGAGCAGTACTTC
d_gene: .; j_gene: TRBJ2-2; abundance: many; v_gene: TRBV7-3; CDR3aa: CASSPTGNTGELFF; CDR3nt: TGTGCCAGCAGCCCAACCGGGAACACCGGGGAGCTGTTTTTT
d_gene: TRBD2; j_gene: TRBJ2-7; abundance: .; v_gene: TRBV2; CDR3aa: CASSSGRTWGSYEQYF; CDR3nt: TGTGCCAGCAGTAGCGGGAGGACGTGGGGTTCCTACGAGCAGTACTTC
d_gene: TRBD1; j_gene: TRBJ2-7; abundance: .; v_gene: TRBV29-1; CDR3aa: CSVEEQGARNEQYF; CDR3nt: TGCAGCGTTGAAGAACAGGGGGCTAGGAACGAGCAGTACTTC
d_gene: .; j_gene: TRBJ2-7; abundance: .; v_gene: TRBV9; CDR3aa: CASSVEVADDYEQYF; CDR3nt: TGTGCCAGCAGCGTAGAGGTAGCGGACGACTACGAGCAGTACTTC
d_gene: .; j_gene: TRBJ2-7; abundance: .; v_gene: TRBV28; CDR3aa: CASRARGKQYF; CDR3nt: TGTGCCAGCAGAGCCAGGGGAAAGCAGTACTTC
d_gene: .; j_gene: TRBJ1-1; abundance: few; v_gene: TRBV27; CDR3aa: CASSLSWRVGTEAFF; CDR3nt: TGTGCCAGCAGTTTATCATGGAGGGTAGGGACTGAAGCTTTCTTT
d_gene: .; j_gene: TRBJ2-7; abundance: once; v_gene: TRBV19; CDR3aa: CASSIGPGTNYEQYF; CDR3nt: TGTGCCAGTAGTATAGGACCCGGGACAAACTACGAGCAGTACTTC
d_gene: TRBD2; j_gene: TRBJ2-1; abundance: .; v_gene: TRBV9; CDR3aa: CASSGVGTSGNGAPLSPYNEQFF; CDR3nt: TGTGCCAGCAGCGGAGTGGGGACTAGCGGGAATGGTGCCCCCTTATCCCCCTACAATGAGCAGTTCTTC
d_gene: TRBD2; j_gene: TRBJ2-7; abundance: .; v_gene: TRBV28; CDR3aa: CASMPPSGSSYEQYF; CDR3nt: TGTGCCAGCATGCCCCCCAGCGGGAGCTCCTACGAGCAGTACTTC